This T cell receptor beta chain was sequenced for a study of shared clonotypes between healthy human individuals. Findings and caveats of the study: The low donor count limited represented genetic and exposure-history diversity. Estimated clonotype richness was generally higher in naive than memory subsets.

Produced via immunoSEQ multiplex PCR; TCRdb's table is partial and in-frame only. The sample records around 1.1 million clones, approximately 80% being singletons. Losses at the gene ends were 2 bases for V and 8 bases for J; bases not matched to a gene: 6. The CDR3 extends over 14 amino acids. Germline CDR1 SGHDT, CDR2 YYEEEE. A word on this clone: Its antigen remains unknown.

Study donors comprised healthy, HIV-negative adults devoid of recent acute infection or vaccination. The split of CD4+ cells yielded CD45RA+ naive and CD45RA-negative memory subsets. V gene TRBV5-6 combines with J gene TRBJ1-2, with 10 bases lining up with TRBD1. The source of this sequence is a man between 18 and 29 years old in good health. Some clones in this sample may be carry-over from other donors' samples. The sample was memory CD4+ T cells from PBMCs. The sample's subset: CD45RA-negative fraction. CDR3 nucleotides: TGTGCCAGCAGCTTAGACAGGGGGCGGACGGGCTACACCTTC. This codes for CASSLDRGRTGYTF.